Sequencing of this T cell receptor (beta chain) was carried out in a study of blood T cell repertoires in COVID-19. Study background: Samples representing acute and convalescent COVID-19 were sourced from the United States, Italy and Spain. The analysed material was cDNA or gDNA that came from T cells, B-cell-depleted T cells, or PBMCs.

Concerning this clone: The same CDR3 is also encoded by other DNA sequences in this sample.

Original data processing: Amplified reference gene primers provided the basis for estimating nucleated cell counts. Repertoires were generated with immunoSEQ multiplex PCR, while TCRdb's copy carries only in-frame clones and drops some. V and J calls and clone size come straight from that table; D and trimming were deduced from the DNA. The sample has tens of thousands of clones, approximately 84% seen once; the top ten hold 13%. This receptor was identified in a man aged 45 to 65 with COVID-19, enrolled during active disease. Material for sequencing was peripheral blood.

CDR3 protein: CASSQSGGFNQPQHF. The CDR3 region has the DNA TGTGCCAGCAGCCAATCAGGGGGTTTCAATCAGCCCCAGCATTTT. The chain carries TRBV3-1 (or the pseudogene TRBV3-2) and TRBJ1-5; 7 bases match TRBD1. The CDR3 runs 15 residues. With 2 bases clipped from V and 3 bases from J, the junction kept 4 bases outside the gene matches. Germline CDR1 and CDR2: LGHDT and YNNKEL (reference sequence).